The T cell receptor (beta chain) described here comes from a study of CD8+CD57+ T cells in acquired aplastic anemia. This clonotype was seen repeatedly, ten times or more. The CDR3 is 15 residues long. Germline CDR1 is SGDLS and CDR2 is YYNGEE. Germline trimming cut 0 bases from V and 9 bases from J; bases unmatched to any gene: 8. Researchers used genomic DNA as the template to profile TCR beta VDJ and CDR3. TCRdb itself ran the reads through MiXCR, one entry per CDR3 protein. The repertoire holds a few hundred thousand distinct CDR3 sequences, with roughly 55% as singletons. V usage is TRBV9 and J usage is TRBJ2-1, with 8 bases aligning to TRBD2. Sequenced sample: sorted CD4+, CD8+, or CD8+CD57+ T cells (not recorded which) from PBMCs. The origin of this receptor is a human donor in good health. Here the CDR3 DNA reads TGTGCCAGCAGCGTAGCTGGAGGGACTAGTACTGAGCAGTTCTTC. The encoded protein is CASSVAGGTSTEQFF.